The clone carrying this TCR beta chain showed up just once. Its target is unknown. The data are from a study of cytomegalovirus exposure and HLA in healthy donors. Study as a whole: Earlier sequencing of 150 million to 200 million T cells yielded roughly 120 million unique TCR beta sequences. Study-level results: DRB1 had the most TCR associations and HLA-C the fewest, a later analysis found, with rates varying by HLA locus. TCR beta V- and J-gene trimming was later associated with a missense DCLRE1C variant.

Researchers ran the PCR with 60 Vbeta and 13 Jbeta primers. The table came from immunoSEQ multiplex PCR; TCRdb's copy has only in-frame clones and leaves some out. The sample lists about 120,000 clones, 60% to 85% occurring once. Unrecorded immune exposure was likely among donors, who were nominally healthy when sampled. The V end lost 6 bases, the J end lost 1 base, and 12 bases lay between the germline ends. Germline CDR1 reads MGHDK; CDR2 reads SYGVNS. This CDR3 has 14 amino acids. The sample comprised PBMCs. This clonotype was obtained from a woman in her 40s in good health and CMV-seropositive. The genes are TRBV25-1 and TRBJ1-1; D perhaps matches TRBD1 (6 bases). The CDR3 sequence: CASRQGQTNTEAFF. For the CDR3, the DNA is TGTGCCAGCAGGCAAGGACAGACGAACACTGAAGCTTTCTTT.